The 5 T cell receptor beta chains reported below all come from one sample, sequenced in a study of blood T cell repertoires in COVID-19. Clones were read by immunoSEQ multiplex PCR, and TCRdb kept only the in-frame ones, dropping some. The sample gives hundreds of thousands of clones, 80% to 90% of which show up once; 0.2% to 0.3% is in the top ten. The sample consisted of peripheral blood. The receptors here all came from a woman aged 18-29 years with acute or convalescent COVID-19.

V is TRBV24-1 and J is TRBJ2-1; TRBD1 matches 12 bases. The V segment lost 9 bases and the J segment 7 bases; nucleotides outside the gene matches: 6. Germline CDR1 is KGHDR and CDR2 is SFDVKD. CDR3 size: 14 residues. The CDR3 nucleotides are TGTGCCACCTCCGGGACAGGGGGCTTTAATGAGCAGTTCTTC. Translated: CATSGTGGFNEQFF.

The chain combines TRBV12-5 with TRBJ2-1; 13 bases are a match to TRBD2. The CDR3 length is 15 residues. CDR1 LGHNT and CDR2 FRNRAP come from the germline V gene. Unmatched junction bases numbered 3, after V lost 3 bases and J lost 7 bases. CDR3 amino acids: CASGLLAGGPNEQFF. CDR3 nucleotide sequence: TGTGCTAGTGGTTTACTAGCGGGGGGGCCGAATGAGCAGTTCTTC.

This clone has a single count. The CDR3 protein is CASSQGLVRTLGDYGYTF. The DNA for the CDR3 is TGCGCCAGCAGCCAAGGGCTAGTCCGAACTCTGGGAGACTATGGCTACACCTTC. J is TRBJ1-2 and V is TRBV4-1; no clear D gene. Germline-derived CDR1 and CDR2 are MGHRA and YSYEKL. Trimming removed 1 base at V and 3 bases at J, with 21 bases between. The CDR3 spans 18 residues.

CDR3 nucleotides: TGTGCCAGCAGCCTGGGGGACAGAAATAATTCACCCCTCCACTTT. Translated, it gives CASSLGDRNNSPLHF. The V and J genes are TRBV7-3 and TRBJ1-6, with TRBD1 matching 7 bases. Per germline, CDR1 SGHTA and CDR2 FQGTGA. Trimming at V came to 5 bases and at J to 5 bases, leaving 6 bases not matched to a gene. The length of the CDR3 is 15 residues.

The chain carries TRBV5-5 and TRBJ2-7; TRBD2 is a possible D gene (6 bases). The CDR3 loop spans 13 amino acids. V lost 4 bases and J lost 4, with 12 bases in between. Germline V CDR1 and CDR2: SGHKS, YYEKEE (reference sequence). The CDR3 DNA reads TGTGCCAGCAGCCCAAGTGGGGGGTACGAGCAGTACTTC. Its protein product is CASSPSGGYEQYF.